The present entry profiles one T cell receptor (beta chain) with its context. Its target is not known. The sample is drawn from a study of T cells expressing NK-cell markers. General study points: These clonotypes also led the CD3+CD56-NKG2C+ fraction in a handful of donors.

The CDR3 length is 13 residues. CDR1 LGHNA and CDR2 YSLEER come from the germline V gene. UMIs accompanied the 5'RACE template switching by which TCR beta cDNA was made. TCRdb reanalyzed the 5' RACE reads, giving one entry per CDR3 protein sequence and no DNA. In all, the sample yields 450,000 to 600,000 distinct CDR3 sequences. The origin of this receptor is a man aged 18 to 30 in good health. Material: blood T cells: a sorted CD56 or NKG2C T cell subset, CD4+ or CD8+ T cells, or bulk PBMC T cells (not recorded which). The chain employs TRBV4-3 and TRBJ1-1. The CDR3 sequence is CASSPQGRNEAFF.